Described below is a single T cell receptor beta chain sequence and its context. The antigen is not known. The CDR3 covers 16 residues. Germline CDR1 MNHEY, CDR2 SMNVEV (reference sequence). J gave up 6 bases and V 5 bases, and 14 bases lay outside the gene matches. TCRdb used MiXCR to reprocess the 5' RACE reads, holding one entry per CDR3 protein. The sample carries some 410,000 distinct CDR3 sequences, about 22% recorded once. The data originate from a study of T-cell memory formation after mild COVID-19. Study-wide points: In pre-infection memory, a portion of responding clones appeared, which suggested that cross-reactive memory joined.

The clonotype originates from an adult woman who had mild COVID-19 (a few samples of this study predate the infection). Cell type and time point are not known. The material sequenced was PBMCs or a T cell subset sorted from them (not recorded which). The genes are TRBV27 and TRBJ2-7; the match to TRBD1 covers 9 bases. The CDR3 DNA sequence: TGTGCCAGCAGTCCTACTCGGGACAGGGATAGTGGCGAGCAGTACTTC. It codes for CASSPTRDRDSGEQYF.